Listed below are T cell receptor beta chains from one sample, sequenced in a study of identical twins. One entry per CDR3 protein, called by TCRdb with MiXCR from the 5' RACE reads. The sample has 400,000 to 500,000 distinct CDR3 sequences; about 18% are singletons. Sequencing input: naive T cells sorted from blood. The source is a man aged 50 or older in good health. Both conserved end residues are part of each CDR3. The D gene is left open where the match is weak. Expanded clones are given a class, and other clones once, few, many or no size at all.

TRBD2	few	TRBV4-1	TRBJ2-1	CASSQDWLAGGPPINNEQFF	TGCGCCAGCAGCCAAGATTGGCTAGCGGGGGGCCCACCGATAAACAATGAGCAGTTCTTC
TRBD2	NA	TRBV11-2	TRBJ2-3	CASSFFSGGTDTQYF	TGTGCCAGCAGCTTTTTCAGCGGGGGCACAGATACGCAGTATTTT
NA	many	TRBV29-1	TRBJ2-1	CSGFVANGGDEQFF	TGCAGCGGATTTGTCGCAAATGGGGGCGATGAGCAGTTCTTC
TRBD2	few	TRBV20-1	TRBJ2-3	CSARDSSGRARDTQYF	TGCAGTGCTAGAGATTCCAGCGGGAGGGCCAGAGATACGCAGTATTTT
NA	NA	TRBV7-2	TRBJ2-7	CASSGEWWTAYEQYF	TGTGCCAGCAGCGGGGAGTGGTGGACAGCCTACGAGCAGTACTTC
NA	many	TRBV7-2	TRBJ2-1	CASSYMGRPYNEQFF	TGTGCCAGCAGCTACATGGGCAGGCCATACAATGAGCAGTTCTTC
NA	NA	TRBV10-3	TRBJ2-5	CAISESRQGKETQYF	TGTGCCATCAGTGAGTCGCGGCAGGGGAAGGAGACCCAGTACTTC
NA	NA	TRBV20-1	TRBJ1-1	CSARDQERTTNTEAFF	TGCAGTGCTAGAGATCAGGAGCGAACGACGAACACTGAAGCTTTCTTT
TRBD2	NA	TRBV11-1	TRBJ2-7	CASSSSTSGRGGLYEQYF	TGTGCCAGCAGCTCCTCGACTAGCGGGAGAGGTGGTCTATACGAGCAGTACTTC
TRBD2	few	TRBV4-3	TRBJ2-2	CASSQDSNSGVTGELFF	TGCGCCAGCAGCCAAGATAGTAATAGCGGGGTCACCGGGGAGCTGTTTTTT
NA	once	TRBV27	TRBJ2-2	CASSLIGGASTGELFF	TGTGCCAGCAGTTTAATCGGGGGAGCGAGTACCGGGGAGCTGTTTTTT
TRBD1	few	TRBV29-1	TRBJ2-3	CSAEQGRGTDTQYF	TGCAGCGCAGAACAGGGGCGCGGCACAGATACGCAGTATTTT
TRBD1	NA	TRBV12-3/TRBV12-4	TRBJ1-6	CASSFGGQSSSYNSPLHF	TGTGCCAGCAGTTTCGGGGGACAGTCGAGCTCCTATAATTCACCCCTCCACTTT
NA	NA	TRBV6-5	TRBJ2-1	CASSYSITGNEQFF	TGTGCCAGCAGTTACTCGATTACAGGGAATGAGCAGTTCTTC
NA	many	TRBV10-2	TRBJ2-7	CASGTPSSYEQYF	TGCGCCAGCGGGACACCGAGCTCCTACGAGCAGTACTTC
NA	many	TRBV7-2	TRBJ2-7	CASTQNTGGEQYF	TGTGCCAGCACCCAAAACACGGGTGGGGAGCAGTACTTC
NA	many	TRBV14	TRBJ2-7	CASSQGGQQYF	TGTGCCAGCAGCCAAGGGGGACAACAGTACTTC
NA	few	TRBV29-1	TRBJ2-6	CSVGGANVLTF	TGCAGCGTTGGTGGGGCCAACGTCCTGACTTTC
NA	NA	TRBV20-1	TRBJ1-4	CSASSNGGLGEKLFF	TGCAGTGCTAGTTCTAATGGTGGTCTCGGTGAAAAACTGTTTTTT
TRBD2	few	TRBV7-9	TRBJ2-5	CASSYLAGQETQYF	TGTGCCAGCAGCTACCTAGCGGGGCAAGAGACCCAGTACTTC
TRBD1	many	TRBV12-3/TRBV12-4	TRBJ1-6	CASSRGTGYNSPLHF	TGTGCCAGCAGTCGGGGGACAGGGTATAATTCACCCCTCCACTTT
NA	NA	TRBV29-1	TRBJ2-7	CSVSDRDYSYEQYF	TGCAGCGTTTCCGACAGGGACTACTCCTACGAGCAGTACTTC
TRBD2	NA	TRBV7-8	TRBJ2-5	CASSWGTSGGETQYF	TGTGCCAGCAGCTGGGGGACTAGCGGGGGCGAGACCCAGTACTTC
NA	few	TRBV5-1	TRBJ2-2	CASSPLPGTNTGELFF	TGCGCCAGTTCCCCCCTTCCAGGGACGAACACCGGGGAGCTGTTTTTT
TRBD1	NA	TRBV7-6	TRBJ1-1	CASSVGTGPNAEAFF	TGTGCCAGCAGCGTCGGGACAGGGCCGAACGCTGAAGCTTTCTTT
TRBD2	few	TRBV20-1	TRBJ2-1	CSARGTSAQQFF	TGCAGTGCTAGGGGGACTAGCGCGCAGCAGTTCTTC
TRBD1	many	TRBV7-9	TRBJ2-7	CASSSGTGGSEQYF	TGTGCCAGCAGCTCCGGGACAGGGGGATCCGAGCAGTACTTC
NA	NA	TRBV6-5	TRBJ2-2	CASSYSGYTGGELFF	TGTGCCAGCAGTTACTCGGGGTATACAGGGGGGGAGCTGTTTTTT
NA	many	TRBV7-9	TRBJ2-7	CASSFRGAPYEQYF	TGTGCCAGCAGCTTCCGGGGGGCCCCCTACGAGCAGTACTTC